This TCR beta chain was observed in a study of beta chain features in type 1 diabetes. Notes on the study in general: A cDNA-based sequencing approach could over-represent cells with high TCR expression. Across all four CD4+ subsets, people with type 1 diabetes showed modestly shorter TCRB CDR3s.

Reverse transcription of all isolated RNA meant that expressed TCRB transcripts were sequenced. Using immunoSEQ multiplex PCR, the repertoire was profiled, and TCRdb retains in-frame clones only, with some absent. The table has roughly 160,000 clones, almost 8% seen once. In the case of this clone: Its antigen remains unknown.

Trimming took 6 bases from V and 4 from J; bases not matched to a gene: 6. This CDR3 has 14 amino acids. The germline gives CDR1 MNHNS, CDR2 SASEGT. This clonotype was sampled from a man aged 18 to 30 with type 1 diabetes. V and J are TRBV6-1 and TRBJ2-5, with 9 bases aligning to TRBD1. Sequencing was carried out using central memory CD4+ T cells from blood. DNA for the CDR3: TGTGCCAGCAGCAATACAGGGGGCGCAGAGACCCAGTACTTC. Amino acid sequence: CASSNTGGAETQYF.